What follows describes a single T cell receptor beta chain. This clonotype has only one observation. Its recognized antigen is unknown. Base-call qualities are not available, and no considerably larger clone is one nucleotide away. Evidence from a single read is weak. This sample was taken from a study of T cells in Graves' hyperthyroidism and ophthalmopathy (dated by TCRdb to about 2019). About the investigation overall: TCR V-J signatures able to tell the groups apart were searched for in a discovery cohort of 95 or so patients, of whom 43 had Graves' ophthalmopathy and 55 to 60 had stable Graves' hyperthyroidism. Prospective prediction of ophthalmopathy was tested in an independent validation cohort consisting of about 19 hyperthyroidism patients and some 17 patients who later progressed to ophthalmopathy. The approximately 100 discovery patients were divided at random into training and test sets in a 7:3 ratio. In roughly six Graves' hyperthyroidism patients, the study also compared T-cell repertoires from thyroid tissue with T-cell repertoires from blood. Following sampling, methimazole starting at 30 mg daily was given to hyperthyroidism patients, and high-dose intravenous methylprednisolone was given to ophthalmopathy patients. TCR Vbeta CDR3 sequencing of 135 peripheral blood samples (43 ophthalmopathy, 75 or so hyperthyroidism and roughly 17 progressor patients) is reported in the paper. Beyond this particular receptor, the publication reports: During validation, the model predicted progression to ophthalmopathy a median of approximately six months ahead of onset, with almost 71% sensitivity and 72.22% specificity. A model built on a 13 V-J signature distinguished ophthalmopathy from stable hyperthyroidism, reaching roughly 88% sensitivity and 81.08% specificity in cross-validation and 80%/75% in testing. Sample size was not statistically predetermined, and investigators were not blinded to group allocation. Blood samples also contained most of the expanded thyroid clonotypes (frequency above 0.001), which suggests that blood repertoires may reflect thyroid immune responses.

The TCR beta CDR3 regions were amplified from the RNA transcripts. The first round of RT-PCR for the TCR CDR3 was performed with the HTBI primer set and the Qiagen OneStep RT-PCR kit. Libraries were constructed in a second round of multiplex PCR, after which size selection and purification were performed. Paired-end sequencing of the libraries was performed with 100 bp reads on an Illumina HiSeq2000. On the study's bioinformatics: SOAPnuke was used to process the raw data, removing reads that contained adapters or uncalled bases, had a mean Phred below 15, or lacked an exact match to the constant primer or identifier. COPE v1.2.5 was used to merge the high-quality paired reads, and each unique nucleotide sequence was defined as a clonotype. MiTCR v1.1 was used to align clonotypes to the IMGT TRBV, TRBD and TRBJ reference segments. The analysis included only V-J combinations with a frequency above 0.0001, which together covered more than 98% of the repertoires. A TCS score was defined as the ratio between F50 (clonal expansion) and ExV (chaos), using BLOSUM62-based TCRdist between CDR3 peptides within each V-J. Welch's t-statistics and random forest reduced fewer than 600 V-J features to roughly 13, which were used in a naive Bayes classifier (R e1071). Thyroid-blood repertoire similarity was quantified with the Morisita-Horn index. TCRdb reanalyzed the raw reads on its own, using fastp at Q25 for trimming and MiXCR for clone calling, and kept in-frame beta chains. Each record represents a unique CDR3 protein, reported with the most common genes and DNA among its rows. In this record, the V and J calls reflect TCRdb's handling and not the investigators' own analysis. Across this sample there are 550,000 to 700,000 distinct CDR3 sequences, with 46% seen only once. Under 20% of the sample lies in the top ten.

The study excluded patients with uncontrolled infections, other autoimmune diseases, pregnancy or lactation. Diagnoses were based on clinical symptoms, serum thyroxine and TRAb, thyroid ultrasound and orbital computed tomography. Total RNA was extracted using Trizol reagent, and RNA quality was assessed on an Agilent 2100 Bioanalyzer. The sample taken for sequencing was peripheral blood or thyroid tissue (not recorded which). This clonotype was obtained from an adult woman with Graves' disease, either hyperthyroidism or ophthalmopathy (not recorded which).

CDR3 region: CASSSPSGRAQHF. In nucleotides, the sequence is TGTGCCAGCAGCTCTCCTAGCGGGAGGGCCCAGCATTTT. The sequence is built from TRBV7-8 and TRBJ1-5, with no reliable assignment of the D segment. The CDR3 holds 13 amino acids from the cysteine to the phenylalanine. The only DNA kept is the CDR3, 39 bases in frame from the first base. CDR1 is given as SGHVS and CDR2 as FQNEAQ, both from the germline V gene. V gives up 4 bases and J gives up 11 bases, and the segment between their germline ends measures 15 bases.